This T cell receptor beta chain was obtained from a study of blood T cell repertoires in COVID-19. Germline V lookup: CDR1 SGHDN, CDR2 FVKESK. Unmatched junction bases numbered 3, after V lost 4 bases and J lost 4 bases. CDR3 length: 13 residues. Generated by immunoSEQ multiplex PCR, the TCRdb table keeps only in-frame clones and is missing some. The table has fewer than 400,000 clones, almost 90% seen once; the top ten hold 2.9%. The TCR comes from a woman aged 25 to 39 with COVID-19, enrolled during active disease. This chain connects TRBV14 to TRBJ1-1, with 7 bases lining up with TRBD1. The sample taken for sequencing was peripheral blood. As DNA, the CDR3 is TGTGCCAGCAGCCCCAACAGGGGCACTGAAGCTTTCTTT. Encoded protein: CASSPNRGTEAFF.